Below, 21 T cell receptor beta chains from the same sample are listed, as sequenced in a study of Graves' ophthalmopathy and Graves' hyperthyroidism. As the template, RNA transcripts were used to amplify TCR beta CDR3 regions. RT-PCR with HTBI primers came first, then second-round multiplex PCR. MiXCR, applied by TCRdb to the multiplex PCR reads, yields one record per CDR3 protein. This sample yields 600,000 to 650,000 distinct CDR3 sequences, of which about a fifth are seen a single time; more than 5.5% belongs to the top ten. The sample taken for sequencing was peripheral blood. These receptors were collected from a woman younger than 30 with stable Graves' hyperthyroidism. Some clones in this sample may be carry-over from other donors' samples.

In its sample, this clonotype was seen many times. The chain joins TRBV4-2 to TRBJ2-5; D remains ambiguous. Germline loops: CDR1 LGHNA, CDR2 YNFKEQ. CDR3 size: 14 residues. V dropped 0 bases and J dropped 2 bases, with 7 bases sitting between them. The CDR3 region has the DNA TGTGCCAGCAGCCAAGAAAGGATACAAGAGACCCAGTACTTC. This encodes CASSQERIQETQYF.

The chain uses TRBV12-3 or TRBV12-4 and TRBJ1-6, with D possibly matching TRBD1 (6 bases). Trimming pared 5 bases from V and 5 bases from J, leaving 13 bases between. There are 15 residues in the CDR3. The chain's CDR3 is CASSLTDSNNSPLHF. CDR3 coding DNA: TGTGCCAGCAGTCTCACGGACAGCAATAATTCACCCCTCCACTTT.

This clonotype was counted once. The rearrangement links TRBV6-1 to TRBJ1-1; TRBD1 might be the D (5 bases). The V gene's germline CDR1 is MNHNS and CDR2 SASEGT. The CDR3 is 11 residues long. Trimming shortened V by 7 bases and J by 10 bases, and 13 bases separated the two germline ends. The CDR3 nucleotides are TGTGCCAGCACCACAGGAAGTGGAGCTTTCTTT. This codes for CASTTGSGAFF.

In this sample, this clonotype turned up a few times. The rearrangement links TRBV12-3 or TRBV12-4 to TRBJ2-7, with D perhaps matching TRBD2 (6 bases). The CDR3 consists of 15 residues. Trimming removed 7 bases from V and 0 bases from J, with 16 bases in between. The CDR3 DNA reads TGTGCCAGCACGGCCGGGACTGTGAGCTCCTACGAGCAGTACTTC. It yields the protein CASTAGTVSSYEQYF.

This clonotype was seen repeatedly, ten times or more. CDR3 coding DNA: TGCGCCAGCAGCTTGAGCGGTAGCGGGGGGCCGAAGGGGGAGACCCAGTACTTC. The encoded protein is CASSLSGSGGPKGETQYF. The genes are TRBV5-1 and TRBJ2-5, with 10 bases fitting TRBD2. CDR3 size: 18 residues. The junction had 14 bases not matched to a gene; V was cut back by 1 base and J by 5 bases. Germline V gene sequence: CDR1 SGHRS, CDR2 YFSETQ. Supplemented by reference TRBV5-1 and TRBJ2-5, the full variable domain reads KAGVTQTPRYLIKTRGQQVTLSCSPISGHRSVSWYQQTPGQGLQFLFEYFSETQRNKGNFPGRFSGRQFSNSRSEMNVSTLELGDSALYLCASSLSGSGGPKGETQYFGPGTRLLVL.

As to this clonotype: A read error may be the cause here, since a much bigger clone is one base away. The V gene is TRBV3-1, the J gene TRBJ1-6; possibly TRBD1 for D (6 bases). This CDR3 region has 14 residues. Germline V gene data show CDR1 as LGHDT and CDR2 as YNNKEL (reference sequence). CDR3 residues: CASSQAAGVSPPHF. The CDR3 DNA follows: TGTGCCAGCAGCCAGGCCGCAGGGGTTTCACCCCCCCACTTT.

The J gene is TRBJ2-3, the V gene TRBV6-1, with 8 bases matching TRBD1. Germline CDR1 and CDR2: MNHNS and SASEGT. The CDR3 covers 16 residues. V lost 6 bases, J lost 1 base, and 9 bases stayed unmatched. The CDR3 DNA sequence: TGTGCCAGCAGGGACAGGGATTTCTATGGCACAGATACGCAGTATTTT. Translation: CASRDRDFYGTDTQYF.

Many counts were recorded for this clonotype. The chain joins TRBV10-3 to TRBJ1-1; D not resolved. CDR1 ENHRY and CDR2 SYGVKD come from the germline V gene. The CDR3 runs 13 residues. The ends were cut back, 6 bases at V and 1 base at J, with 9 bases in the middle. The CDR3 loop reads CAIRKDRNTEAFF. The CDR3, as DNA: TGTGCCATCAGGAAGGATCGGAACACTGAAGCTTTCTTT.

This clonotype was seen ten or more times. The chain joins TRBV11-2 to TRBJ2-7; D is undetermined. Germline V gene lookup returns CDR1 SGHAT and CDR2 FQNNGV. V lost 2 bases and J lost 0, with 8 bases in between. The CDR3 totals 14 residues. CDR3 coding DNA: TGTGCCAGCAGCTTATATGCAGCCTCCTACGAGCAGTACTTC. Protein: CASSLYAASYEQYF.

This clonotype was counted only a few times. V gene TRBV28 combines with J gene TRBJ2-7; TRBD2 is a possible D gene (5 bases). Germline-derived CDR1 and CDR2 are MDHEN and SYDVKM. CDR3 length equals 11 residues. V lost 6 bases to trimming and J lost 8 bases, with 11 bases between them. The DNA of the CDR3 is TGTGCCAGCAGCCGATCGGGGAAGCAGTACTTC. Translation: CASSRSGKQYF.

This clonotype was observed at least ten times. The chain couples TRBV12-3 or TRBV12-4 to TRBJ1-3, with D uncertain. V was cut by 5 bases and J by 4 bases, with 18 bases left in between. This CDR3 has 16 amino acids. The CDR3 DNA sequence: TGTGCCAGCAGTCCGACCAGGAGGGTTGCCGGAAACACCATATATTTT. Protein: CASSPTRRVAGNTIYF.

Many counts were recorded for this clonotype. CDR3 region: CASSYVVSGNTIYF. The CDR3 nucleotides read TGTGCCAGCAGCTATGTAGTCTCTGGAAACACCATATATTTT. The genes are TRBV12-3 or TRBV12-4 and TRBJ1-3; no definite D call. Trimming took off 6 bases at V and 0 bases at J, with 9 bases between the two ends. The CDR3 has 14 amino acids.

The chain employs TRBV12-5 and TRBJ2-2, with 7 bases that match TRBD2. This CDR3 has 17 residues. Germline loops: CDR1 LGHNT, CDR2 FRNRAP. Trimming took 1 base from V and 4 from J; bases not matched to a gene: 9. CDR3 loop: CASGLASGGRATGELFF. The CDR3 DNA follows: TGTGCTAGTGGTTTGGCCTCGGGAGGTAGGGCCACCGGGGAGCTGTTTTTT.

This clonotype was detected many times. This rearrangement joins TRBV4-1 to TRBJ2-5; D might be TRBD2 (6 bases). Germline CDR1 and CDR2: MGHRA and YSYEKL. The V end was cut by 4 bases, the J end by 1 base, with 16 bases between. This CDR3 is 16 amino acids long. CDR3: CASSPSQRASQETQYF. CDR3 sequence (DNA): TGCGCCAGCAGCCCGTCCCAGCGGGCGAGCCAAGAGACCCAGTACTTC.

The table lists this clonotype with many counts. The chain recombines TRBV12-3 or TRBV12-4 with TRBJ2-5; 8 bases line up with TRBD1. The CDR3 sequence is 13 residues long. Trimming removed 5 bases from V and 4 bases from J; junction bases left unmatched: 3. The CDR3 loop is CASSQDRGETQYF. The CDR3 DNA reads TGTGCCAGCAGTCAAGACAGGGGAGAGACCCAGTACTTC.

The V and J genes are TRBV28 and TRBJ1-1; no clear D. Germline CDR1 MDHEN, CDR2 SYDVKM. V was trimmed by 1 base and J by 1 base, leaving 16 bases between them. The CDR3 loop spans 17 amino acids. The CDR3 nucleotides read TGTGCCAGCAGTTTATTCTCTTCCCACGGTAAGAACACTGAAGCTTTCTTT. It codes for CASSLFSSHGKNTEAFF. Using reference TRBV28 and TRBJ1-1 for the parts outside the CDR3, the full variable domain is DVKVTQSSRYLVKRTGEKVFLECVQDMDHENMFWYRQDPGLGLRLIYFSYDVKMKEKGDIPEGYSVSREKKERFSLILESASTNQTSMYLCASSLFSSHGKNTEAFFGQGTRLTVV.

This clonotype was counted ten times or more. V gene TRBV6-5 combines with J gene TRBJ1-1; 7 bases match TRBD1. V lost 2 bases to trimming and J lost 3 bases; unmatched junction nucleotides: 3. The germline V gene has CDR1 MNHEY and CDR2 SVGAGI. This CDR3 region has 14 residues. CDR3 bases: TGTGCCAGCAGTTACAACAGGGGCGACACTGAAGCTTTCTTT. Translating it yields CASSYNRGDTEAFF.

The rearrangement uses TRBV12-3 or TRBV12-4 and TRBJ1-1, with D perhaps matching TRBD1 (5 bases). V was cut by 7 bases and J by 2 bases, with 14 bases left in between. The CDR3 covers 14 residues. The CDR3 spells CASIEGDLNTEAFF. The CDR3 region has the DNA TGTGCCAGCATTGAAGGGGACTTAAACACTGAAGCTTTCTTT.

This clonotype was counted ten times or more. CDR3 sequence: CASSKGQGALDTEAFF. Here the CDR3 DNA reads TGTGCCAGCAGTAAAGGACAGGGGGCTCTGGACACTGAAGCTTTCTTT. The gene calls are TRBV28 and TRBJ1-1, with 11 positions matching TRBD1. Per the germline V gene, CDR1 is MDHEN and CDR2 is SYDVKM. After removal of 5 bases from V and 3 bases from J, the junction contained 8 bases not matched to a gene. The length of the CDR3 is 16 residues.

This clonotype was seen many times. This chain uses TRBV6-5 with TRBJ1-5, with D perhaps TRBD1 (5 bases). The CDR3 runs 14 residues. V lost 4 bases, J lost 4 bases, and 11 bases lay in between. Per germline, CDR1 MNHEY and CDR2 SVGAGI. CDR3 loop: CASSLGQANQPQHF. The CDR3 region has the DNA TGTGCCAGCAGTTTGGGGCAGGCAAATCAGCCCCAGCATTTT.

This clonotype was counted many times. The rearrangement joins TRBV28 to TRBJ1-2; 7 nucleotides agree with TRBD1. V dropped 6 bases and J dropped 4; count of bases not matched to a gene: 8. Per germline, CDR1 MDHEN and CDR2 SYDVKM. The length of the CDR3 is 14 residues. CDR3 amino acids: CASRTSGTVYGYTF. The DNA of the CDR3 is TGTGCCAGCAGAACCTCCGGGACAGTCTATGGCTACACCTTC.